The 20 T cell receptor beta chains below were found in one sample sequenced in a study of blood T cells in healthy people across ages. A second roughly 7 to 12 cycle PCR used barcoded and J-beta primers. TCRdb recomputed calls from the 5' RACE reads with MiXCR, one row per CDR3 protein. The data show 870,000 or so distinct CDR3 sequences, under 30% seen once. Sequencing was carried out using blood. The receptors originated from a woman aged 80 or over in good health.

This clonotype turned up a few times. The J gene is TRBJ2-7, the V gene TRBV27; possible D gene TRBD2, 6 bases. This CDR3 spans 13 amino acids. Between the trimmed V and J ends, which lost 3 bases and 11 bases, there was a span of 17 bases. Germline V gene lookup returns CDR1 MNHEY and CDR2 SMNVEV (reference sequence). The CDR3 region has the DNA TGTGCCAGCAGTTTTGGCAGTAGCGGCTTAAAGTACTTC. Residues: CASSFGSSGLKYF.

At least ten counts were recorded for this clonotype. This chain connects TRBV12-5 to TRBJ2-3; 10 bases map to TRBD1. The germline V gene has CDR1 LGHNT and CDR2 FRNRAP. Trimming at V came to 1 base and at J to 3 bases, leaving 4 bases not matched to a gene. The CDR3 consists of 16 residues. The CDR3 DNA sequence: TGTGCTAGTGGTTTGGAGGGACAGGGGATAACAGATACGCAGTATTTT. This sequence encodes CASGLEGQGITDTQYF.

J is TRBJ1-1 and V is TRBV3-1; no firm D call. V shed 1 base and J shed 1 base, with 7 bases lying between them. Germline CDR1 reads LGHDT; CDR2 reads YNNKEL (reference sequence). CDR3 length: 14 amino acids. The CDR3 here is CASSQGWPNTEAFF. In nucleotides, the CDR3 is TGTGCCAGCAGCCAAGGGTGGCCGAACACTGAAGCTTTCTTT.

This clonotype has ten or more counts. The chain couples TRBV24-1 to TRBJ2-1, with 11 bases fitting TRBD1. Germline V gene lookup returns CDR1 KGHDR and CDR2 SFDVKD. With V trimmed by 3 bases and J by 7 bases, 10 bases remained unmatched. The CDR3 extends over 17 amino acids. CDR3 region: CATSDTGQGQGGNEQFF. The DNA for the CDR3 is TGTGCCACCAGTGATACGGGCCAGGGACAGGGGGGTAATGAGCAGTTCTTC.

V usage is TRBV15 and J usage is TRBJ2-2; D gene uncertain. The germline V and J ends were trimmed by 0 bases and 4 bases, with 9 bases remaining between them. Per germline, CDR1 LNHNV and CDR2 YYDKDF (reference sequence). The CDR3 consists of 15 residues. The chain's CDR3 is CATSRDKVATGELFF. DNA for the CDR3: TGTGCCACCAGCAGAGACAAGGTGGCCACCGGGGAGCTGTTTTTT.

This chain connects TRBV7-2 to TRBJ2-7; 10 positions agree with TRBD2. J lost 5 bases, V lost 4 bases, and 11 bases had no gene match. CDR3 size: 16 residues. Germline CDR1 reads SGHTA; CDR2 reads FQGNSA. The CDR3 DNA reads TGTGCCAGCAGCTCCGGACCAGCGGGAGGGAGGGACGAGCAGTACTTC. It is translated as CASSSGPAGGRDEQYF.

This chain connects TRBV20-1 to TRBJ1-1, with 7 positions matching TRBD1. CDR1 and CDR2 (germline): DFQATT, SNEGSKA (reference sequence). V dropped 8 bases and J dropped 3; count of bases not matched to a gene: 6. The CDR3 length is 12 residues. DNA for the CDR3: TGCAGTACCGACAGGGATCACACTGAAGCTTTCTTT. Translation: CSTDRDHTEAFF.

In its sample, this clonotype was seen a few times. This sequence may be a read error, since a much larger clone differs from it by one base. The rearrangement uses TRBV11-2 and TRBJ2-1, with unresolved D. CDR1 is SGHAT and CDR2 is FQNNGV in the germline V gene. The CDR3 is 13 amino acids. The ends were cut back, 3 bases at V and 13 bases at J, with 16 bases in the middle. As DNA, the CDR3 is TGTGCCAGCAGCTTGGGCTACAAGGAGACCCAGTTCTTC. Encoded protein: CASSLGYKETQFF.

The count of this clonotype is one. A much bigger clone sits one base away, suggesting this may be a read error. The genes are TRBV4-3 and TRBJ2-1, with D uncertain. The CDR3 is 17 residues long. The germline CDR1 and CDR2 sequences are LGHNA and YSLEER. Trimming took 0 bases from V and 2 from J, leaving 14 bases between them. The CDR3: CASSQDAGRSPYNEQFF. The CDR3 region has the DNA TGCGCCAGCAGCCAAGATGCAGGACGGAGCCCCTACAATGAGCAGTTCTTC.

At least ten counts were recorded for this clonotype. The chain employs TRBV7-9 and TRBJ2-7; D unresolved. Deletions cut 2 bases from V and 5 bases from J, with 7 bases between. Germline V gene lookup returns CDR1 SEHNR and CDR2 FQNEAQ (reference sequence). The CDR3 is 12 residues long. CDR3 coding DNA: TGTGCCAGCAGCTTAACCTCTCACGAGCAGTACTTC. Protein product: CASSLTSHEQYF.

This clonotype was counted many times. The chain uses TRBV5-1 and TRBJ2-1, with a possible D match to TRBD1 (6 bases). The CDR3 length is 14 residues. Trimming removed 3 bases from V and 7 bases from J, with 14 bases in between. From germline, CDR1 is SGHRS and CDR2 YFSETQ. The CDR3 bases are TGCGCCAGCAGCTCCAGGGGTGTCGGGAATGAGCAGTTCTTC. This translates into CASSSRGVGNEQFF.

This clonotype was found many times. The rearrangement links TRBV7-2 to TRBJ2-7; D uncertain. CDR1 is SGHTA, CDR2 FQGNSA, per germline. The CDR3 is made up of 13 amino acids. Trimming shortened V by 4 bases and J by 7 bases, and 14 bases separated the two germline ends. CDR3 bases: TGTGCCAGCAGCTCTTCGCTAGGTCTTGAGCAGTACTTC. This codes for CASSSSLGLEQYF.

This rearrangement joins TRBV7-2 to TRBJ1-6; D is undetermined. The CDR3 length is 12 residues. Looked up from germline, CDR1 is SGHTA and CDR2 is FQGNSA. Trimming removed 2 bases from V and 16 bases from J, with 12 bases in between. The CDR3 sequence is CASSLLGYELHF. DNA of the CDR3: TGTGCCAGCAGCTTACTCGGCTATGAACTCCACTTT.

On this clonotype: This may come from a read error, since a much larger clone is one base off. V and J are TRBV12-3 or TRBV12-4 and TRBJ2-5, with a possible D match to TRBD1 (7 bases). CDR3 length equals 14 residues. Trimming removed 6 bases from V and 5 bases from J, with 16 bases in between. In DNA, the CDR3 is TGTGCCAGCAGCGCCCAGGGGGGAAGTGAGACCCAGTACTTC. Translated: CASSAQGGSETQYF.

On this clonotype: Possible read error: a much larger clone is one base away. The genes are TRBV4-3 and TRBJ2-7; D is perhaps TRBD1 (6 bases). Germline CDR1 LGHNA, CDR2 YSLEER. The CDR3 consists of 15 residues. The CDR3, as DNA: TGCGCCCGCAGCCAAGAAAGCCAGGGGTGGTACGAGCAGTACTTC. This encodes CARSQESQGWYEQYF.

This clonotype was detected ten times or more. J is TRBJ2-6 and V is TRBV4-1; tentatively, D is TRBD1 (6 bases). Germline CDR1 MGHRA, CDR2 YSYEKL. The V end was cut by 4 bases, the J end by 0 bases, with 10 bases between. This CDR3 contains 16 residues. In DNA, the CDR3 is TGCGCCAGCAGCCGTGGACAGACCTCTGGGGCCAACGTCCTGACTTTC. It specifies CASSRGQTSGANVLTF.

This clonotype appeared a few times. This sequence may be a read error, since a much larger clone differs from it by one base. This chain connects TRBV9 to TRBJ2-5; 8 nucleotides align to TRBD1. Germline V gene data show CDR1 as SGDLS and CDR2 as YYNGEE. This CDR3 is built from 14 residues. Losses at the gene ends were 3 bases for V and 4 bases for J; bases not matched to a gene: 5. This CDR3 reads CASSGGQGGETQYF. As DNA, the CDR3 is TGTGCCAGCAGCGGAGGACAGGGAGGAGAGACCCAGTACTTC. The whole variable domain, remainder taken from reference TRBV9 and TRBJ2-5, is DSGVTQTPKHLITATGQRVTLRCSPRSGDLSVYWYQQSLDQGLQFLIQYYNGEERAKGNILERFSAQQFPDLHSELNLSSLELGDSALYFCASSGGQGGETQYFGPGTRLLVL.

With regard to this clonotype: A much larger clone sits a single nucleotide away, making a read error possible. The chain links TRBV29-1 to TRBJ1-2; perhaps TRBD1 as D (5 bases). V gave up 7 bases and J gave up 8 bases, with 20 bases separating them. CDR1 and CDR2 (germline): SQVTM, ANQGSEA. This CDR3 region has 13 residues. CDR3 coding DNA: TGCAGCGCCGGACATTTCCGGGGCGGCGGCTACACCTTC. Residues: CSAGHFRGGGYTF.

In the case of this clonotype: The germline gene is not matched at one end of the junction; a read error may be the cause. The V and J genes are TRBV29-1 and TRBJ2-6; possibly TRBD1 for D (5 bases). The germline V gene has CDR1 SQVTM and CDR2 ANQGSEA. The CDR3 has 18 amino acids. CDR3 sequence reads: CSVDSSWTSSSGANVLAF. CDR3 coding DNA: TGCAGCGTTGATTCGTCTTGGACATCCTCCTCTGGGGCCAACGTCCTGGCTTTC. Full variable domain (missing parts from reference TRBV29-1 and TRBJ2-6): SAVISQKPSRDICQRGTSLTIQCQVDSQVTMMFWYRQQPGQSLTLIATANQGSEATYESGFVIDKFPISRPNLTFSTLTVSNMSPEDSSIYLCSVDSSWTSSSGANVLAFGAGSRLTVL.

The CDR3 nucleotides read TGCGCCAGCAGCCAAGCGGGGACAGGTTCCTACGAGCAGTACTTC. Amino acid sequence: CASSQAGTGSYEQYF. The gene calls are TRBV4-1 and TRBJ2-7; 8 bases fit TRBD1. The length of the CDR3 is 15 residues. Germline V gene sequence: CDR1 MGHRA, CDR2 YSYEKL. J lost 1 base, V lost 1 base, and 3 bases had no gene match.